The TCR beta chain under discussion was sequenced for a study of blood T cells in healthy people across ages. In the study overall: About one barcoded TCR beta cDNA was captured per two T cells. Whole-study findings and limits: The long-lived group displayed more naive CD4+ cells, plus higher diversity, than the aged donors did.

To note about this clonotype: Its antigen is unidentified.

Every participating donor contributed roughly 9.6 milliliters of peripheral blood through a draw. With a J-beta primer mix and a sample-barcoded 5' primer, a second PCR ran about 6 to 11 cycles. Researchers report that a template-switch adaptor with 12 random nucleotides tagged each cDNA molecule. Via MiXCR, TCRdb re-called the 5' RACE reads, giving one row per CDR3 protein. Of 1.5 million to 2 million distinct CDR3 sequences in the sample, around half were seen once. This CDR3 is built from 13 residues. V was cut by 1 base and J by 11 bases, with 14 bases left in between. CDR1 is MNHNS, CDR2 SASEGT, per germline.

The TCR was taken from a woman aged 40 to 55 in good health. The chain recombines TRBV6-1 with TRBJ2-5, with D possibly matching TRBD2 (5 bases). Sequencing was performed on blood. The CDR3 sequence: CASSEGETDEQYF. Here the CDR3 DNA reads TGTGCCAGCAGTGAAGGGGAGACCGATGAGCAGTACTTC.